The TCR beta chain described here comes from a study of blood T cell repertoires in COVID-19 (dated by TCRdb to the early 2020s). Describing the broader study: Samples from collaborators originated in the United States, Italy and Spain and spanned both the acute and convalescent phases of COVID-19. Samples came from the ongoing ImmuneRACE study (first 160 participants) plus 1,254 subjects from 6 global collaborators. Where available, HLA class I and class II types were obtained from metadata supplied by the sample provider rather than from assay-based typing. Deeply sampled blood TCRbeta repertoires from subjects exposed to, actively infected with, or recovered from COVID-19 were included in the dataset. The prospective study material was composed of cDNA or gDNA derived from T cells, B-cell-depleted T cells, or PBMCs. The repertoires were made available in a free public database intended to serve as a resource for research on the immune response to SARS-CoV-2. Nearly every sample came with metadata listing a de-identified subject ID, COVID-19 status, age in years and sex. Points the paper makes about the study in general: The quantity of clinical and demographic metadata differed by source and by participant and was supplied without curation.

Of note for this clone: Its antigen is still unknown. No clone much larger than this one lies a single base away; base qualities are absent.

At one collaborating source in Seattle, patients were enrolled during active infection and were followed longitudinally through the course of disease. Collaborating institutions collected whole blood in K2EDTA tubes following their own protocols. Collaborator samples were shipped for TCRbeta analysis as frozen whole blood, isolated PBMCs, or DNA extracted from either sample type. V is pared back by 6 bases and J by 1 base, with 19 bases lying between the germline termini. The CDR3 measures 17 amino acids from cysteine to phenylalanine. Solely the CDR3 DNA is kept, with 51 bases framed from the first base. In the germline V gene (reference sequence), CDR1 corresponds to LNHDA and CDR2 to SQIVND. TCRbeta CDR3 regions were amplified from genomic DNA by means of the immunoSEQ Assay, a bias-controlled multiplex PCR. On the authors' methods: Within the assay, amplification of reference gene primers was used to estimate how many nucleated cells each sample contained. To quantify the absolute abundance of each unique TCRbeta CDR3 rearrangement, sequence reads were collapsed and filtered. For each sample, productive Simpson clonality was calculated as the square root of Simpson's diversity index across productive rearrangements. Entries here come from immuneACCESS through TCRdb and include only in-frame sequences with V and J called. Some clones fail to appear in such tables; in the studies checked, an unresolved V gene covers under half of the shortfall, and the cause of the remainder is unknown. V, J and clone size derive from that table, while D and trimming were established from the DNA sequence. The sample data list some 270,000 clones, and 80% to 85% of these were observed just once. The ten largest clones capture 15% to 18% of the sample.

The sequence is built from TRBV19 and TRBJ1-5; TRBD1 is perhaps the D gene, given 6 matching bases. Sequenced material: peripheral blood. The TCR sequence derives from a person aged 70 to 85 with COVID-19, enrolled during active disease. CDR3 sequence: CASREEAVGGSNQPQHF. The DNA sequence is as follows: TGTGCCAGTAGGGAGGAAGCGGTAGGGGGAAGCAATCAGCCCCAGCATTTT.